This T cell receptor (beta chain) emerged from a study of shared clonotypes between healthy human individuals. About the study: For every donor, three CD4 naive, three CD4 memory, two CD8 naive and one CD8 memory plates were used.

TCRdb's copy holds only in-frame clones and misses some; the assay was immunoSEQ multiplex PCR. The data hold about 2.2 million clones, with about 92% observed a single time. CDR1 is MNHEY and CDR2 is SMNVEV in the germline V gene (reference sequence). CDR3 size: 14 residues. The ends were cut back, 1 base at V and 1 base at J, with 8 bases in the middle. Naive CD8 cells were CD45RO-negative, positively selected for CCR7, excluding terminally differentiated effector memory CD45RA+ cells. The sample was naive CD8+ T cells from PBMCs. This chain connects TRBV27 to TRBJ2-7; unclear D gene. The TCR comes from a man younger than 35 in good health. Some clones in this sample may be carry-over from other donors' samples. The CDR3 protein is CASSLFALSYEQYF. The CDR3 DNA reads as TGTGCCAGCAGTTTATTTGCCCTTTCCTACGAGCAGTACTTC.